The present TCR beta chain was sequenced within a study of identical twins. V was shortened by 4 bases and J by 5 bases, with 23 bases between the two germline ends. This CDR3 contains 18 residues. Germline V gene sequence: CDR1 SGHVS, CDR2 FNYEAQ. This clonotype showed up many times. From the 5' RACE reads, TCRdb called clonotypes with MiXCR, one entry per CDR3 protein. This sample has roughly 240,000 distinct CDR3 sequences, with 6% to 8% found just once. The same specimen was also included in a second study, on yellow fever vaccine responses in identical twins.

Sample: CD8+ T cells sorted from blood. The V call is TRBV7-6, the J call TRBJ2-2; D is perhaps TRBD1 or TRBD2 (5 bases each). This clonotype was sampled from a woman under 30 in good health. The CDR3 region is CASSSTIGGDFRTGELFF. The CDR3 nucleotides are TGTGCCAGCAGCTCAACGATTGGGGGTGATTTCAGAACCGGGGAGCTGTTTTTT.